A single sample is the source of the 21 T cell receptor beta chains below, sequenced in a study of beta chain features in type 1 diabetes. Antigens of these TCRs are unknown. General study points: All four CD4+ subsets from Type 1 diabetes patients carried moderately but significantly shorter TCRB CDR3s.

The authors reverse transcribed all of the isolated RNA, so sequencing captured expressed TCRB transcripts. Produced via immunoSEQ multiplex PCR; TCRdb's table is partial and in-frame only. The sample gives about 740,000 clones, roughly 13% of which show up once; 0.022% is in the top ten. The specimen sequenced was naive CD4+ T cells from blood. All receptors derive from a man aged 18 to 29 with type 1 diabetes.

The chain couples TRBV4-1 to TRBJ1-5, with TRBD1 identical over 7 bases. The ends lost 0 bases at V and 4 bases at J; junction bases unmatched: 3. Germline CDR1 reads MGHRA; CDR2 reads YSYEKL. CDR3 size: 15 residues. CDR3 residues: CASSQEGTANQPQHF. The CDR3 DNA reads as TGCGCCAGCAGCCAAGAAGGGACAGCTAATCAGCCCCAGCATTTT.

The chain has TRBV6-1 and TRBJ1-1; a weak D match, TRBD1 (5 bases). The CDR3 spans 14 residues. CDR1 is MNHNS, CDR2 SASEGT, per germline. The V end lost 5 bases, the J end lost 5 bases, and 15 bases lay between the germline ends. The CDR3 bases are TGTGCCAGCAGTCGGGGGACTTCGGGGACTGAAGCTTTCTTT. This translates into CASSRGTSGTEAFF.

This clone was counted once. DNA for the CDR3: TGTGCCAGCAGTTTACGGGACGCCTGGGGGGAGACCCAGTACTTC. This codes for CASSLRDAWGETQYF. This chain links TRBV27 with TRBJ2-5; either TRBD1 or TRBD2 may supply D (5 bases each). From germline, CDR1 is MNHEY and CDR2 SMNVEV (reference sequence). The CDR3 has 15 residues. The V and J ends lost 2 bases and 5 bases respectively, with 15 bases between them.

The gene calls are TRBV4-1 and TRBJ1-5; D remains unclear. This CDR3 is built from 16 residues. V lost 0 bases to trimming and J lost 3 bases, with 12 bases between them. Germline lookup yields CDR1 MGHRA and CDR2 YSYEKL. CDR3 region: CASSQDPGVNNQPQHF. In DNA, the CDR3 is TGCGCCAGCAGCCAAGATCCCGGGGTTAACAATCAGCCCCAGCATTTT.

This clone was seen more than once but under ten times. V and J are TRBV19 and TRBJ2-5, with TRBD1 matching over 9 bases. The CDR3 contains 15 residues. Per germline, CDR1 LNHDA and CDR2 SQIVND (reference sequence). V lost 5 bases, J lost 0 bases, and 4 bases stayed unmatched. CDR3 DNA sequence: TGTGCCAGTAGTGTGGGACAGGGTAACCAAGAGACCCAGTACTTC. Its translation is CASSVGQGNQETQYF.

The CDR3 reads CASSLWSAGEKLFF. The CDR3, as DNA: TGTGCCAGCAGCTTGTGGTCGGCTGGGGAAAAACTGTTTTTT. This chain links TRBV5-6 with TRBJ1-4; D is undetermined. The germline gives CDR1 SGHDT, CDR2 YYEEEE. V was pared by 1 base and J by 8 bases, with 12 bases between. CDR3 size: 14 residues.

The CDR3 region is CASSLAGWDYEQYF. The DNA for the CDR3 is TGCGCCAGCAGCTTGGCTGGCTGGGACTACGAGCAGTACTTC. This sequence joins TRBV5-1 and TRBJ2-7; unclear D gene. This CDR3 spans 14 amino acids. In germline, CDR1 is SGHRS, CDR2 YFSETQ. V lost 0 bases, J lost 3 bases, and 10 bases lay in between.

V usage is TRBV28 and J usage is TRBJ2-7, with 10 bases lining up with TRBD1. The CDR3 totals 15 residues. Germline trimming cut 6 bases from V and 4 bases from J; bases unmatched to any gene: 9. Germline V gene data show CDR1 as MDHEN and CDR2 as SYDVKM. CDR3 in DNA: TGTGCCAGCAGGACGGGACAGGGGAGGGAATACGAGCAGTACTTC. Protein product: CASRTGQGREYEQYF.

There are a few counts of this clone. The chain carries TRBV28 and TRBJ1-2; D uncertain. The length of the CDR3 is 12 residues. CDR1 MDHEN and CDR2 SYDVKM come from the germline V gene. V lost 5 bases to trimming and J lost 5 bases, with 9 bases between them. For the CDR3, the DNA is TGTGCCAGCAGTCCCCAGTGGTATGGCTACACCTTC. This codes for CASSPQWYGYTF.

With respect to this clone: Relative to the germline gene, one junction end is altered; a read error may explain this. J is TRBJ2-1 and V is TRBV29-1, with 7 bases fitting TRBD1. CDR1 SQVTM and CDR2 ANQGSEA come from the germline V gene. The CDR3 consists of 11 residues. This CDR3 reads CSTLSGSQGVF. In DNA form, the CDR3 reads TGCAGCACCCTCTCCGGGTCTCAGGGGGTCTTC.

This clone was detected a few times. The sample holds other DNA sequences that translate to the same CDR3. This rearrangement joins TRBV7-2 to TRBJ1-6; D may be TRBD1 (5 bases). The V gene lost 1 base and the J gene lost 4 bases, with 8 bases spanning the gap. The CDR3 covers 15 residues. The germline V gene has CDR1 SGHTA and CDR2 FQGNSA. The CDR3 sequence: CASSLVGGYNSPLHF. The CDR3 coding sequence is TGTGCCAGCAGCTTAGTCGGGGGGTATAATTCACCCCTCCACTTT.

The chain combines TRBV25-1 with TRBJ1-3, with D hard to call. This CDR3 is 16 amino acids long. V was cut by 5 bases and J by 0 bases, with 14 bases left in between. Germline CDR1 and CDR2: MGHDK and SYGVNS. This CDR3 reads CASSHTGSLSGNTIYF. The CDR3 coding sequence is TGTGCCAGCAGTCACACGGGAAGCCTCTCTGGAAACACCATATATTTT.

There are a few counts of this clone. This CDR3 reads CATSRDLQGNTEAFF. CDR3 nucleotide sequence: TGTGCCACCAGCAGAGATTTGCAGGGGAACACTGAAGCTTTCTTT. The chain couples TRBV15 to TRBJ1-1; D may be TRBD1 (5 bases). CDR3 length: 15 residues. CDR1 is LNHNV and CDR2 is YYDKDF in the germline V gene (reference sequence). Trimming shortened V by 0 bases and J by 1 base, and 9 bases separated the two germline ends.

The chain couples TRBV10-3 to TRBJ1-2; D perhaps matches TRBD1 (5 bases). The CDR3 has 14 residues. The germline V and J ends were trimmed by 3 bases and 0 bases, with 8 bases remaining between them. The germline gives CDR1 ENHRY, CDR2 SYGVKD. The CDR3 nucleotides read TGTGCCATCAGTGATGGGGGGACTAACTATGGCTACACCTTC. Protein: CAISDGGTNYGYTF.

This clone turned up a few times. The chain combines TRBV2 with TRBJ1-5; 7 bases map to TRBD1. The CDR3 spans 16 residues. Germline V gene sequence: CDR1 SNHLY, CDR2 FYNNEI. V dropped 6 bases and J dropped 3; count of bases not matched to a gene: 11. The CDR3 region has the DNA TGTGCCAGCAGCGTAAGGGGGCTGATTTCCAATCAGCCCCAGCATTTT. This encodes CASSVRGLISNQPQHF.

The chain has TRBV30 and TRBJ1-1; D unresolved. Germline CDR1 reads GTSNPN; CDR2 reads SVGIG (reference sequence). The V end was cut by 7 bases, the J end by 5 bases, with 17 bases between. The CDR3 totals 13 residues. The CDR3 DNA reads TGTGCCTCCTCCCTCCTTGCGGAGACTGAAGCTTTCTTT. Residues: CASSLLAETEAFF.

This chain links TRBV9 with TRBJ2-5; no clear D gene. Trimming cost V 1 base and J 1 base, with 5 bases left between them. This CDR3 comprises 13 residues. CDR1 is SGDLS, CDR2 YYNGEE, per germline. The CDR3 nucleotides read TGTGCCAGCAGCGTAACACCCCAAGAGACCCAGTACTTC. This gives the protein CASSVTPQETQYF.

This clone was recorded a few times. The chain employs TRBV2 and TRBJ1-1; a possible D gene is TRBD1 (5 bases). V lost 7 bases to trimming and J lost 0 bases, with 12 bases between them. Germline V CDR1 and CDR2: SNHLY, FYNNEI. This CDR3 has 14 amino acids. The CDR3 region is CASTQGLLNTEAFF. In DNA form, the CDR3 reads TGTGCCAGCACCCAGGGACTCTTGAACACTGAAGCTTTCTTT. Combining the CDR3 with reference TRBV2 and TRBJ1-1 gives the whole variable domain EPEVTQTPSHQVTQMGQEVILRCVPISNHLYFYWYRQILGQKVEFLVSFYNNEISEKSEIFDDQFSVERPDGSNFTLKIRSTKLEDSAMYFCASTQGLLNTEAFFGQGTRLTVV.

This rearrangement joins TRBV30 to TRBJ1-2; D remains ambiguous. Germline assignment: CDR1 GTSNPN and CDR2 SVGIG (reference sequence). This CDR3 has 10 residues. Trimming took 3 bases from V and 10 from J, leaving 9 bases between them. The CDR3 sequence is CAWRSEDYTF. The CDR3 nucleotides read TGTGCCTGGAGATCCGAGGACTACACCTTC.

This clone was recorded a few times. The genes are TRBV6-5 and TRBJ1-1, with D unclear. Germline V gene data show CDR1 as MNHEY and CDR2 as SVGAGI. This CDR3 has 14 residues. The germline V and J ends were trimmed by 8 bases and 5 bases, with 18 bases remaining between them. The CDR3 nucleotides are TGTGCCAGCGCAAAGGAGTATTCGGGGACTGAAGCTTTCTTT. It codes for CASAKEYSGTEAFF.

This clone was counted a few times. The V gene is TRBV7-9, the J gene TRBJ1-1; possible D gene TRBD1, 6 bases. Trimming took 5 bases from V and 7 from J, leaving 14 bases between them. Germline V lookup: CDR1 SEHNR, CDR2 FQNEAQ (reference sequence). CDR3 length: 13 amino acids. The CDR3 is CASSGALGGEAFF. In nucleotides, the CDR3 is TGTGCCAGCAGCGGCGCCTTAGGGGGTGAAGCTTTCTTT.